This TCR beta chain was identified in a study of cytomegalovirus exposure and HLA in healthy donors. Study summary: In an early release, HLA-typed donors contributed approximately 80 million unique TCR sequences. Findings and limits, study-wide: A few of the chains that were CMV-associated were confirmed in vitro to be specific for CMV antigens. Earlier analysis found most TCR beta V segments productive about 87% or about 30% of the time.

CDR1 and CDR2 from the germline V gene are SGHDT and YYEEEE. The CDR3 runs to 13 residues. V was clipped by 6 bases and J by 4 bases; unmatched bases: 5. This clone was counted once. The antigen is undetermined. PCR used 60 Vbeta primers and 13 Jbeta primers. Profiled with immunoSEQ multiplex PCR; TCRdb holds only in-frame clones, not every one. The sample lists 210,000 or so clones; around 85% were seen once. Regarding donors, all were healthy bone marrow donors. This clonotype originated in a girl aged 2 to 10 in good health and CMV-seronegative. The V gene is TRBV5-6, the J gene TRBJ1-2, with 8 positions matching TRBD1. Sequencing input: PBMCs. CDR3 in amino acids: CASILGQGYGYTF. CDR3 DNA sequence: TGTGCCAGCATCCTCGGACAGGGCTATGGCTACACCTTC.